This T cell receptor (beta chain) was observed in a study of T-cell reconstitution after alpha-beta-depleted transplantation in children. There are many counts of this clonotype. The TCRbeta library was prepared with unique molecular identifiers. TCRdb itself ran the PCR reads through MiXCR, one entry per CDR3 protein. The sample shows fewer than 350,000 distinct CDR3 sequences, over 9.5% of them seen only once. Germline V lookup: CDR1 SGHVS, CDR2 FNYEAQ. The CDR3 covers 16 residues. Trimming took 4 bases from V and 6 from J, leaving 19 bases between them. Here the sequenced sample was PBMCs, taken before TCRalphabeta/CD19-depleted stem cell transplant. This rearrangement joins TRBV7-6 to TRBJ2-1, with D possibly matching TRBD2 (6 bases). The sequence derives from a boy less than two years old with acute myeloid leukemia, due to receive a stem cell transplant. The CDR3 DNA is TGTGCCAGCAGCTCAGCTCCTAACGGACTACTCAATGAGCAGTTCTTC. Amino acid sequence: CASSSAPNGLLNEQFF.